The 11 T cell receptor beta chains presented below share a single source sample, sequenced in a study of post-analysis software for immune sequencing data. Overall study results and limits: Controls had lower frequencies than patients of about 5 TRBV segments, which included TRBV5-6, TRBV5-1 and TRBV20-1.

These receptors' targets are unknown. Unique molecular identifiers tagged the TCR beta cDNA libraries. One entry per CDR3 protein, called by TCRdb with MiXCR from the PCR reads. The table includes around 770,000 distinct CDR3 sequences, roughly 46% detected once. Sequencing was carried out using blood. Source of these receptors: a girl aged 10 to 17 with multiple sclerosis.

For this clonotype: Germline is not matched at one junction end, which may reflect a read error. The V gene is TRBV7-2, the J gene TRBJ2-3, with 9 bases lining up with TRBD2. The CDR3 sequence is 17 residues long. CDR1 is SGHTA, CDR2 FQGNSA, per germline. CDR3 DNA sequence: TGTGCCAGCAACTTATCAGCGGGAGGAGGGTACGCAGATACGCAGTATTTT. Protein sequence: CASNLSAGGGYADTQYF.

The chain couples TRBV7-9 to TRBJ2-1; 11 positions agree with TRBD1. V dropped 5 bases and J dropped 8; count of bases not matched to a gene: 11. The CDR3 contains 16 residues. In germline, CDR1 is SEHNR, CDR2 FQNEAQ (reference sequence). The CDR3 sequence is CASSQTPGTGGDEQFF. The CDR3 nucleotides are TGTGCCAGCAGCCAAACGCCCGGGACAGGGGGAGATGAGCAGTTCTTC.

V and J are TRBV19 and TRBJ1-5; possible D gene TRBD1, 6 bases. CDR1 is LNHDA and CDR2 is SQIVND in the germline V gene (reference sequence). The V end lost 5 bases, the J end lost 3 bases, and 20 bases lay between the germline ends. CDR3 length: 17 residues. The CDR3 loop reads CASSPFPGGQFNQPQHF. CDR3 coding DNA: TGTGCCAGTAGTCCGTTCCCGGGGGGACAATTCAATCAGCCCCAGCATTTT.

This rearrangement joins TRBV11-3 to TRBJ2-3; D may be TRBD2 (5 bases). Trimming removed 3 bases from V and 2 bases from J, with 18 bases in between. This CDR3 is 17 amino acids long. Germline V lookup: CDR1 SGHNT, CDR2 YENEEA. The CDR3 DNA follows: TGTGCCAGCAGCTTTGGAGATACTAGACGGGACACAGATACGCAGTATTTT. Translating gives CASSFGDTRRDTDTQYF.

This chain uses TRBV7-2 with TRBJ2-7; D tentatively fits TRBD1 or TRBD2 (5 bases each). Germline assignment: CDR1 SGHTA and CDR2 FQGNSA. V was clipped by 5 bases and J by 3 bases, with 17 bases between them. The CDR3 is 15 residues long. The CDR3 here is CASSHYGTQNYEQYF. The CDR3 DNA reads as TGTGCCAGCAGCCACTATGGGACCCAAAACTACGAGCAGTACTTC. Together with reference TRBV7-2 and TRBJ2-7, the CDR3 gives the full variable domain: GAGVSQSPSNKVTEKGKDVELRCDPISGHTALYWYRQSLGQGLEFLIYFQGNSAPDKSGLPSDRFSAERTGGSVSTLTIQRTQQEDSAVYLCASSHYGTQNYEQYFGPGTRLTVT.

At least ten counts were recorded for this clonotype. A junction end diverges from the germline sequence, so it may reflect a read error. The CDR3 nucleotides read TGTGCCAGCAGCTTAGAAGAGACCCAGTACTTC. This codes for CASSLEETQYF. The rearrangement links TRBV5-1 to TRBJ2-5; D call uncertain. CDR3 size: 11 residues. Germline loops: CDR1 SGHRS, CDR2 YFSETQ.

The rearrangement uses TRBV27 and TRBJ2-1; a possible D gene is TRBD1 (5 bases). The CDR3 runs 16 residues. V was shortened by 2 bases and J by 7 bases, with 18 bases between the two germline ends. CDR1 is MNHEY, CDR2 SMNVEV, per germline (reference sequence). The CDR3 DNA is TGTGCCAGCAGTTTAATGGACACCCTGGGGCCTAATGAGCAGTTCTTC. This codes for CASSLMDTLGPNEQFF.

The chain couples TRBV7-6 to TRBJ2-3, with no clear D. Trimming shortened V by 0 bases and J by 2 bases, and 9 bases separated the two germline ends. This CDR3 contains 15 residues. From germline, CDR1 is SGHVS and CDR2 FNYEAQ. Here the CDR3 reads CASSLADGPTDTQYF. The CDR3, as DNA: TGTGCCAGCAGCTTAGCGGACGGGCCCACAGATACGCAGTATTTT.

This clonotype has just a few counts. The chain couples TRBV27 to TRBJ2-1; D is uncertain. Trimming removed 2 bases from V and 10 bases from J, with 9 bases in between. This CDR3 is 12 amino acids long. The germline V gene has CDR1 MNHEY and CDR2 SMNVEV (reference sequence). The CDR3 sequence is CASSLNRREQFF. In DNA form, the CDR3 reads TGTGCCAGCAGTTTAAATCGACGGGAGCAGTTCTTC.

V is TRBV20-1 and J is TRBJ2-3; possibly TRBD1 for D (6 bases). Trimming left V 6 bases short and J 6 bases short, with 13 bases between. CDR1 and CDR2 from the germline V gene are DFQATT and SNEGSKA (reference sequence). CDR3 length equals 12 residues. CDR3 region: CSATTTGDTQYF. The CDR3 DNA sequence: TGCAGTGCAACGACCACAGGGGATACGCAGTATTTT.

The chain employs TRBV27 and TRBJ1-5, with TRBD1 identical over 9 bases. Germline V CDR1 and CDR2: MNHEY, SMNVEV (reference sequence). The CDR3 loop spans 17 amino acids. Trimming took 0 bases from V and 7 from J; bases not matched to a gene: 10. The CDR3 reads CASSLSGHRGPGQPQHF. The CDR3 nucleotides are TGTGCCAGCAGTTTATCCGGCCACAGGGGGCCTGGACAGCCCCAGCATTTT.